Here is one T cell receptor (beta chain) with its context. Original data processing: Amplification from reference gene primers served as the basis for estimated nucleated cell counts. Profiled with immunoSEQ multiplex PCR; TCRdb holds only in-frame clones, not every one. That table supplies the V and J calls and clone size; D and trimming were determined from the DNA. This repertoire shows 150,000 to 200,000 clones, 82% found once; its top ten account for around a fifth. The data are from a study of blood T cell repertoires in COVID-19. Study details: Spain, Italy and the United States supplied samples that represented acute and convalescent COVID-19. PBMCs, B-cell-depleted T cells, or T cells provided the cDNA or gDNA that made up the material.

This TCR was sampled from a woman over 75 with acute or convalescent COVID-19. Material: peripheral blood.

The CDR3: CASSLVLAGGFYEQYF. CDR3 coding DNA: TGTGCCAGCAGCTTAGTACTAGCGGGAGGGTTTTACGAGCAGTACTTC. The chain couples TRBV11-2 to TRBJ2-7; 13 positions agree with TRBD2. The V gene end was trimmed by 1 base and the J gene end by 4 bases; junction bases not matched to a gene: 4. The CDR3 is made up of 16 amino acids. The germline CDR1 and CDR2 sequences are SGHAT and FQNNGV. Filled out from reference TRBV11-2 and TRBJ2-7, the complete variable domain reads EAGVAQSPRYKIIEKRQSVAFWCNPISGHATLYWYQQILGQGPKLLIQFQNNGVVDDSQLPKDRFSAERLKGVDSTLKIQPAKLEDSAVYLCASSLVLAGGFYEQYFGPGTRLTVT.